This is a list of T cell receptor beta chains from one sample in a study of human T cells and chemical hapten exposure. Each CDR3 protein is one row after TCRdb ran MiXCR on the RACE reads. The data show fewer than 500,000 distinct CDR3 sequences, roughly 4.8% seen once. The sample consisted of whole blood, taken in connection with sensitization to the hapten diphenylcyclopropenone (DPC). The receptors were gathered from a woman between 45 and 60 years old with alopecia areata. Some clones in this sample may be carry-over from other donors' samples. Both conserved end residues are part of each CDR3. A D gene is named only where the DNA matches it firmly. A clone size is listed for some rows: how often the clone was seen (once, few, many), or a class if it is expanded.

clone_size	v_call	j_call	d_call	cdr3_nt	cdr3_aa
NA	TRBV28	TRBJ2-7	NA	TGTGCCAGCACCAAGTACTACGAGCAGTACTTC	CASTKYYEQYF
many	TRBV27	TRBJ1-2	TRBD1	TGTGCCAGCAGTTGGGGACAGGGCGTCTATGGCTACACCTTC	CASSWGQGVYGYTF
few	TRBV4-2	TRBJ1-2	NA	TGTGCCAGCAGCCAAGAGGCGGCAACAAACTATGGCTACACCTTC	CASSQEAATNYGYTF
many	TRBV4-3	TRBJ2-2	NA	TGCGCCAGCAGTGTGGATCCTCTGAACACCGGGGAGCTGTTTTTT	CASSVDPLNTGELFF
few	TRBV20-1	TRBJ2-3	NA	TGCAGTGCTAGAAGCGACGTCACAGATACGCAGTATTTT	CSARSDVTDTQYF
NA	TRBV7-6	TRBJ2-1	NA	TGTGCCAGCAGCTTAGGGGAGAGCTCCTACAATGAGCAGTTCTTC	CASSLGESSYNEQFF
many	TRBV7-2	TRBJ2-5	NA	TGTGCCAGCAGCTTAGTTCTCTCCCAAGAGACCCAGTACTTC	CASSLVLSQETQYF
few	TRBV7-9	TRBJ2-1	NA	TGTGCCAGCAGCCCGGTCTTATTGGAGCAGTTCTTC	CASSPVLLEQFF
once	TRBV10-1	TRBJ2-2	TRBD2	TGCCCCAGCAGCCCCTCGACTAGCGGACACACCGGGGAGCTGTTTTTT	CPSSPSTSGHTGELFF
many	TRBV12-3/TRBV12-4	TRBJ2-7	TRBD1	TGTGCCAGCAGTTTCCAGGGGGCGAGCAACGAGCAGTACTTC	CASSFQGASNEQYF
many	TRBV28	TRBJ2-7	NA	TGTGCCAGCAGTTTAGGGATCGGAGCCTACGAGCAGTACTTC	CASSLGIGAYEQYF
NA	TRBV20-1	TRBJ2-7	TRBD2	TGCAGTGCTGTTAGACTAGCGGGACTTAAGTACTTC	CSAVRLAGLKYF
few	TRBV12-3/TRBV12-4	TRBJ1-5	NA	TGTGCCAGCACACAGGCCTATAGCAATCAGCCCCAGCATTTT	CASTQAYSNQPQHF
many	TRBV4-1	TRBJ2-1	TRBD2	TGCGCCAGCAGCCTGCTAGGGACTACTCATAATGAGCAGTTCTTC	CASSLLGTTHNEQFF
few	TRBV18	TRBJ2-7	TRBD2	TGTGCCAGCTCACCTCGAGCGGGAGGCCCCGGCGAGCAGTACTTC	CASSPRAGGPGEQYF